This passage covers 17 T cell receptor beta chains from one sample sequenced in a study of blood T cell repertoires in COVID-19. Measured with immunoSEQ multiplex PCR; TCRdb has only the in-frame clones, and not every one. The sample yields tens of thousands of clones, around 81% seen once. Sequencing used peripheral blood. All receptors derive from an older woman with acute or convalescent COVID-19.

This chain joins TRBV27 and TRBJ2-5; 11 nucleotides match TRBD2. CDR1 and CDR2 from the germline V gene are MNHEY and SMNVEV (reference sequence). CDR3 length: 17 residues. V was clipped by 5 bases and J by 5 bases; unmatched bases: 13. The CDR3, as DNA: TGTGCCAGCAGTCTGCTAGCGGGGGGCGCCCCTGGCGAGACCCAGTACTTC. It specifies CASSLLAGGAPGETQYF.

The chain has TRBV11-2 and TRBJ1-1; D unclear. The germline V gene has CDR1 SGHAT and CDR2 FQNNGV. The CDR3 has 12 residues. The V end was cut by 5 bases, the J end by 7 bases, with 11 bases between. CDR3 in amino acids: CASSPPGGEAFF. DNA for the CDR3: TGTGCCAGCAGCCCCCCGGGAGGTGAAGCTTTCTTT.

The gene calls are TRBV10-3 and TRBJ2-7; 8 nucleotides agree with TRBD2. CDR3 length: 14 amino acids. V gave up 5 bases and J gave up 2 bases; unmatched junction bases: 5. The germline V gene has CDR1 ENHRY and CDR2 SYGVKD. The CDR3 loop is CAISPRGGAYEQYF. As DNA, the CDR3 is TGTGCCATCAGTCCTCGGGGGGGAGCCTACGAGCAGTACTTC.

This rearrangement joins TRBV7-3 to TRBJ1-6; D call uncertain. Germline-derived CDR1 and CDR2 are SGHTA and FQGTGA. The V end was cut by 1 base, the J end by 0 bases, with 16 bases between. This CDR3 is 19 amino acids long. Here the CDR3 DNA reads TGTGCCAGCAGCTTAATCGAGGGCAGGTTAAGCTCCTATAATTCACCCCTCCACTTT. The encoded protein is CASSLIEGRLSSYNSPLHF.

The CDR3 coding sequence is TGTGCCAGCGGCGAGGACAGGGCTTATAATTCACCCCTCCACTTT. It encodes CASGEDRAYNSPLHF. J is TRBJ1-6 and V is TRBV5-8; 8 nucleotides line up with TRBD1. The CDR3 has 15 amino acids. Per the germline V gene, CDR1 is SGHTS and CDR2 is YDEGEE. V gave up 7 bases and J gave up 4 bases; unmatched junction bases: 7.

Here the CDR3 DNA reads TGTGCCAGCAGCCAGCGTCCCGCGGGGTCTAAAGATACGCAGTATTTT. Translation: CASSQRPAGSKDTQYF. The chain joins TRBV3-1 (or the pseudogene TRBV3-2) to TRBJ2-3, with a tentative D call TRBD2 (6 bases). Germline CDR1 and CDR2: LGHDT and YNNKEL (reference sequence). V dropped 3 bases and J dropped 5 bases, with 18 bases sitting between them. This CDR3 contains 16 residues.

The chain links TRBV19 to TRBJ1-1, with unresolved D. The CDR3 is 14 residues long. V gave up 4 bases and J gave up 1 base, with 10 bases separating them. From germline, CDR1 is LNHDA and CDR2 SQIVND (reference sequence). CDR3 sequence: CASSSQAGNTEAFF. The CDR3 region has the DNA TGTGCCAGTAGTAGCCAGGCGGGGAACACTGAAGCTTTCTTT.

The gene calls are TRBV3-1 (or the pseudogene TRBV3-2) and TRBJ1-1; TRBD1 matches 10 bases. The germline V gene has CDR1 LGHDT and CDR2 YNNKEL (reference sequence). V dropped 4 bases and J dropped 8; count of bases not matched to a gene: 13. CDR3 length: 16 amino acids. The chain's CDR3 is CASSRILTGGPQEAFF. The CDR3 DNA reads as TGTGCCAGCAGCCGAATTTTGACAGGGGGCCCTCAAGAAGCTTTCTTT.

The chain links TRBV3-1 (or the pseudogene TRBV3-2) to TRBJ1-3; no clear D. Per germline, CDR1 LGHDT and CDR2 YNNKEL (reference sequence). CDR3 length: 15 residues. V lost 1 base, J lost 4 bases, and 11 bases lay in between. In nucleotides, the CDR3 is TGTGCCAGCAGCCAAGCTCGGAGTACAGGAAACACCATATATTTT. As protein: CASSQARSTGNTIYF.

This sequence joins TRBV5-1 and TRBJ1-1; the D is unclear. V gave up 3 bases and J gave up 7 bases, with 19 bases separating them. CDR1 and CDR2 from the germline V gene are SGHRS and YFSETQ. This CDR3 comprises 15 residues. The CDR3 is CASSSPLGLGSEAFF. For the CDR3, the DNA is TGCGCCAGCAGCTCCCCCTTGGGCCTGGGGAGTGAAGCTTTCTTT.

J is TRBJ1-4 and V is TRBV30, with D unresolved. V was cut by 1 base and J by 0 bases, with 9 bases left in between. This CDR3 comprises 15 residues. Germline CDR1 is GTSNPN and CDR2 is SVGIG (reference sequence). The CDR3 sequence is CAWSAPGSTNEKLFF. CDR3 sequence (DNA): TGTGCCTGGAGTGCCCCGGGGTCAACTAATGAAAAACTGTTTTTT.

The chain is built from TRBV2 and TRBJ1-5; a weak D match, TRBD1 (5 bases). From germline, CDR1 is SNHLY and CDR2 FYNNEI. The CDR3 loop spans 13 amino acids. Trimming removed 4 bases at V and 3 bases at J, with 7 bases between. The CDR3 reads CASSGGLNQPQHF. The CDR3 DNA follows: TGTGCCAGCAGTGGGGGCCTCAATCAGCCCCAGCATTTT. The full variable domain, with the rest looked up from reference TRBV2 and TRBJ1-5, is EPEVTQTPSHQVTQMGQEVILRCVPISNHLYFYWYRQILGQKVEFLVSFYNNEISEKSEIFDDQFSVERPDGSNFTLKIRSTKLEDSAMYFCASSGGLNQPQHFGDGTRLSIL.

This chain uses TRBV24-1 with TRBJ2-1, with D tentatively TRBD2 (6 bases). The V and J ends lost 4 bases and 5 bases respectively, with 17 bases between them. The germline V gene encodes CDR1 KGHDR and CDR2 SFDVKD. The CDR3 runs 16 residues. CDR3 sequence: CATSEKDYQGDNEQFF. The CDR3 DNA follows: TGTGCCACCAGTGAAAAGGACTACCAAGGCGACAATGAGCAGTTCTTC.

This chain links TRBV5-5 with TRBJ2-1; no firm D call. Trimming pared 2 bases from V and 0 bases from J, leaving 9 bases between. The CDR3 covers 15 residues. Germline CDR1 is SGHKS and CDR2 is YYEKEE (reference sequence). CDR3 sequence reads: CASSLADNSYNEQFF. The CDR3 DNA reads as TGTGCCAGCAGCTTAGCCGACAACTCCTACAATGAGCAGTTCTTC.

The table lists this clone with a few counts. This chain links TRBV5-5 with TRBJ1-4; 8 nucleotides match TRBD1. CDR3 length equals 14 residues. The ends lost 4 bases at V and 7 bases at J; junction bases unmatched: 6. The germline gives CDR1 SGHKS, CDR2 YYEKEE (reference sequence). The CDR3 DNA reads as TGTGCCAGCAGCCTCCAGGGGGCTTTTGAAAAACTGTTTTTT. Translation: CASSLQGAFEKLFF.

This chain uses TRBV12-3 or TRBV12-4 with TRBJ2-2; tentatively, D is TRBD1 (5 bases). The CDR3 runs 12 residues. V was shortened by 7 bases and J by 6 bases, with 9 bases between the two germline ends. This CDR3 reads CASTWGPGELFF. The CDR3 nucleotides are TGTGCCAGCACATGGGGCCCCGGGGAGCTGTTTTTT.

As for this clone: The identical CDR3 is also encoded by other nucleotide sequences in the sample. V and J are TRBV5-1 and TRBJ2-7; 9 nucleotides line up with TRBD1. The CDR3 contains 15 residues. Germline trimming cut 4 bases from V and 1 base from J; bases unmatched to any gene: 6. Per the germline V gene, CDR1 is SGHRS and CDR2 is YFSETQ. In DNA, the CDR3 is TGCGCCAGCAGCCCGGGCGGGACAGGGTCCTACGAGCAGTACTTC. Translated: CASSPGGTGSYEQYF.